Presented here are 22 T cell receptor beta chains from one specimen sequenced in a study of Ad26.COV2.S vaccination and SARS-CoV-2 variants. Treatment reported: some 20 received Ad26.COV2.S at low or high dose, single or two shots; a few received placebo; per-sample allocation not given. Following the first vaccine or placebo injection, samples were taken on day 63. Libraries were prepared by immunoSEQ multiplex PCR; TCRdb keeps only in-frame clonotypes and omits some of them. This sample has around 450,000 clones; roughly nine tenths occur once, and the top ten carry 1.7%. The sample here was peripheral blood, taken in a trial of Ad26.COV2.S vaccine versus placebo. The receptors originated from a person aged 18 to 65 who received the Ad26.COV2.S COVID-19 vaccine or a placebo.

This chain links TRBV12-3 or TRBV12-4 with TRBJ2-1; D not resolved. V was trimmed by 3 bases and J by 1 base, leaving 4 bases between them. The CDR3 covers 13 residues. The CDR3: CASSLGSYNEQFF. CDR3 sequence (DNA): TGTGCCAGCAGTTTGGGTTCCTACAATGAGCAGTTCTTC.

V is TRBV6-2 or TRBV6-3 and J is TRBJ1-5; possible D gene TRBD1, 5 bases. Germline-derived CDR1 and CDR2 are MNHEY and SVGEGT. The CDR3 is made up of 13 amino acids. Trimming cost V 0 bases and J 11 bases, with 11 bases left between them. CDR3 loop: CASSYSAQGAQHF. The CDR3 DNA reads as TGTGCCAGCAGTTACTCCGCCCAGGGAGCCCAGCATTTT.

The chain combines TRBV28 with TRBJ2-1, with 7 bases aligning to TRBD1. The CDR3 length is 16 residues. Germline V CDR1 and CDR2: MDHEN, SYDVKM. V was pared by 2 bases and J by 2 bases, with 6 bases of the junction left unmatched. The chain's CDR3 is CASSLTRGRAYNEQFF. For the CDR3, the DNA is TGTGCCAGCAGTTTAACCAGGGGGAGAGCCTACAATGAGCAGTTCTTC.

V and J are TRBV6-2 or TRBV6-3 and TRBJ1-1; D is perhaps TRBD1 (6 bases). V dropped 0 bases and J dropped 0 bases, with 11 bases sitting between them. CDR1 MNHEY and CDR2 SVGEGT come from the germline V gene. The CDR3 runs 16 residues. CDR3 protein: CASSYSRRTVNTEAFF. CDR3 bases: TGTGCCAGCAGTTACTCGAGAAGGACAGTGAACACTGAAGCTTTCTTT.

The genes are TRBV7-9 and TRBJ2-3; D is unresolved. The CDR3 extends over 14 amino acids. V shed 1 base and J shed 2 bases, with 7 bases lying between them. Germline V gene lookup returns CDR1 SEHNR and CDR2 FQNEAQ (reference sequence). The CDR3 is CASSLERFTDTQYF. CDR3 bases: TGTGCCAGCAGCTTAGAGAGGTTCACAGATACGCAGTATTTT.

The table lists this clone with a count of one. CDR3 protein: CASLRYTDTQYF. CDR3 nucleotides: TGTGCCAGCCTACGCTACACAGATACGCAGTATTTT. V usage is TRBV28 and J usage is TRBJ2-3; no clear D gene. The CDR3 runs 12 residues. The V end was cut by 8 bases, the J end by 2 bases, with 8 bases between. CDR1 is MDHEN, CDR2 SYDVKM, per germline.

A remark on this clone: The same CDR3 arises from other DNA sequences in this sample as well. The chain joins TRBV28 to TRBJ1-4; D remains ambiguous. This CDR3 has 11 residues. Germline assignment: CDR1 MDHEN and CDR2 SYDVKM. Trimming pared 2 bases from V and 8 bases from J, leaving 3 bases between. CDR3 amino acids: CASSLREKLFF. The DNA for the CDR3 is TGTGCCAGCAGTTTACGGGAAAAACTGTTTTTT.

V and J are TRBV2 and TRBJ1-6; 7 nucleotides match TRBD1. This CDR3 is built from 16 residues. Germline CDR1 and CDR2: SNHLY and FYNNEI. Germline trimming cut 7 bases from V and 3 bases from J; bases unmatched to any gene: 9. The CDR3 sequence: CASNKQGLIYNSPLHF. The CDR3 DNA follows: TGTGCCAGCAACAAACAGGGGTTGATCTATAATTCACCCCTCCACTTT.

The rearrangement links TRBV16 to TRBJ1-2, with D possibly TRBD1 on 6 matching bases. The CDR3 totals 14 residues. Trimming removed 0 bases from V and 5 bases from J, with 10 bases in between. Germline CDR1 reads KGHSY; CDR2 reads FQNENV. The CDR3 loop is CASSQSGQGYGYTF. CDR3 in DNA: TGTGCCAGCAGCCAATCAGGCCAGGGGTATGGCTACACCTTC.

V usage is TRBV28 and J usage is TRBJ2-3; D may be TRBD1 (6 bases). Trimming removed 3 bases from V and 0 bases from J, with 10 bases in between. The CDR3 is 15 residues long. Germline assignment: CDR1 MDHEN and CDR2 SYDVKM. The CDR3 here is CASSLEGGSTDTQYF. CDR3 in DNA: TGTGCCAGCAGTTTGGAAGGGGGTAGCACAGATACGCAGTATTTT.

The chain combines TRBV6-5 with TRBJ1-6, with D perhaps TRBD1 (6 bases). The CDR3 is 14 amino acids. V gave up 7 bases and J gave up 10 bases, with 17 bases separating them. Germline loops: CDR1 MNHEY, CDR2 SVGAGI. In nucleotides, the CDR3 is TGTGCCAGCACCGAATCGACAGGTCACTCACCCCTCCACTTT. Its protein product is CASTESTGHSPLHF.

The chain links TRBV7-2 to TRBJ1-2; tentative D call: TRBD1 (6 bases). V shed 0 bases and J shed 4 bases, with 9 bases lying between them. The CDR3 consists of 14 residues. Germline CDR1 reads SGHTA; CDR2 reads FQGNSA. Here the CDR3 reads CASSLATGLYGYTF. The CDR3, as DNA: TGTGCCAGCAGCTTAGCCACAGGGCTCTATGGCTACACCTTC.

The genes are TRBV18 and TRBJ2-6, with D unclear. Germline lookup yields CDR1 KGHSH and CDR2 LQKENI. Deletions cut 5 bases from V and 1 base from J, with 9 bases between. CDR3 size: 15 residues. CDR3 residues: CASSTTGSGANVLTF. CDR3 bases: TGTGCCAGCTCAACCACCGGTTCTGGGGCCAACGTCCTGACTTTC.

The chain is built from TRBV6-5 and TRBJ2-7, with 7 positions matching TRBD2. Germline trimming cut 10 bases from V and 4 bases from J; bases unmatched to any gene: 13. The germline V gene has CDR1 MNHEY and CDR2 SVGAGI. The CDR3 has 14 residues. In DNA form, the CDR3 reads TGTGCCACCCAAGGGAGGGCCTTGGGATACGAGCAGTACTTC. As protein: CATQGRALGYEQYF.

For the CDR3, the DNA is TGTGCCAGCAGCGCTCTCGGGGAGAGGGTCTACGAGCAGTACTTC. The encoded protein is CASSALGERVYEQYF. The chain recombines TRBV14 with TRBJ2-7; a possible D gene is TRBD2 (5 bases). Trimming removed 5 bases from V and 3 bases from J, with 17 bases in between. Germline CDR1 reads SGHDN; CDR2 reads FVKESK. This CDR3 contains 15 residues. Looking up the rest from reference TRBV14 and TRBJ2-7 gives the full variable domain: EAGVTQFPSHSVIEKGQTVTLRCDPISGHDNLYWYRRVMGKEIKFLLHFVKESKQDESGMPNNRFLAERTGGTYSTLKVQPAELEDSGVYFCASSALGERVYEQYFGPGTRLTVT.

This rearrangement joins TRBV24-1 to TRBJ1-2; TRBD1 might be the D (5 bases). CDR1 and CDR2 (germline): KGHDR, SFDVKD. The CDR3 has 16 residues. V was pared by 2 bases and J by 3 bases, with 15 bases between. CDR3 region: CATSDSGTRVHYGYTF. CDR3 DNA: TGTGCCACCAGTGATTCCGGGACGCGGGTACACTATGGCTACACCTTC.

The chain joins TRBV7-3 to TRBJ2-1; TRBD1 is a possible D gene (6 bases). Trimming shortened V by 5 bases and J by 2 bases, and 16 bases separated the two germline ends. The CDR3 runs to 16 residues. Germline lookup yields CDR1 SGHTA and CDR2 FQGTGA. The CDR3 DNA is TGTGCCAGCAGCCCCGGTGGGGACACTACCTACAATGAGCAGTTCTTC. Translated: CASSPGGDTTYNEQFF.

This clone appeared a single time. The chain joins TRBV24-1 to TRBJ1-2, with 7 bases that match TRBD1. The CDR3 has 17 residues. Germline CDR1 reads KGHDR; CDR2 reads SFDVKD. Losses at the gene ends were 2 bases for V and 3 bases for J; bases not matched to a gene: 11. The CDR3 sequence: CATSDSVGGGPYYGYTF. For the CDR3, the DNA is TGTGCCACCAGTGATTCGGTTGGAGGGGGCCCTTACTATGGCTACACCTTC.

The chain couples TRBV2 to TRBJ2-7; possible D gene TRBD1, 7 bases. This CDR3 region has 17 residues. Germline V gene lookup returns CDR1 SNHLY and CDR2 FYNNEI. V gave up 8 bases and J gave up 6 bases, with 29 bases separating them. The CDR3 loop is CASLTSHRGTVFIEQYF. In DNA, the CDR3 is TGTGCCAGCCTGACCTCCCACCGCGGGACAGTTTTTATCGAGCAGTACTTC.

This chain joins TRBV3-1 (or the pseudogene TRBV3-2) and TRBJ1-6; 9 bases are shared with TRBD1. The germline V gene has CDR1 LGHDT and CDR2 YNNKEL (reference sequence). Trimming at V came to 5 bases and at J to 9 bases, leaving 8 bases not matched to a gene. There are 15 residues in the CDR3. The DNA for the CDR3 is TGTGCCAGCAGCACCACTGGACAGGGGATTTCACCCCTCCACTTT. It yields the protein CASSTTGQGISPLHF.

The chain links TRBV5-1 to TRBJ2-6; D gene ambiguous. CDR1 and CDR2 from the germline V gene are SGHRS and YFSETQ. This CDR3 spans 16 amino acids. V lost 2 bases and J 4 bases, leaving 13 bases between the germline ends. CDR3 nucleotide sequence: TGCGCCAGCAGCTTTTCACTCTCCCCCGGGGCCAACGTCCTGACTTTC. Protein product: CASSFSLSPGANVLTF.

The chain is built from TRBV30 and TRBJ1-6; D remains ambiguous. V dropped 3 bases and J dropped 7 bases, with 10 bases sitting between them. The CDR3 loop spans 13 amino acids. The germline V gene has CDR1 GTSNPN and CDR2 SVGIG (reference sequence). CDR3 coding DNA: TGTGCCTGGAGCGACCGGATAAATTCACCCCTCCACTTT. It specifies CAWSDRINSPLHF.